The 22 T cell receptor beta chains given below trace back to one sample, sequenced in a study of OX40 agonist ivuxolimab in advanced cancers. The data were produced by immunoSEQ multiplex PCR, yet TCRdb's version contains in-frame clones alone and is incomplete. The profile shows about 96,000 clones, about 92% of them singletons. Sequenced material: CD4+ or CD8+ T cells sorted from blood, taken in a trial of the OX40 agonist ivuxolimab. The receptors stem from an adult with an advanced solid tumor such as melanoma, head and neck, liver or kidney cancer.

CDR3 protein: CASSLPRDRGQNEQYF. CDR3 nucleotide sequence: TGTGCCAGCAGCTTACCCCGGGACAGGGGGCAAAACGAGCAGTACTTC. V usage is TRBV7-2 and J usage is TRBJ2-7, with 12 bases lining up with TRBD1. Per the germline V gene, CDR1 is SGHTA and CDR2 is FQGNSA. CDR3 size: 16 residues. V was pared by 2 bases and J by 5 bases, with 7 bases of the junction left unmatched.

The rearrangement joins TRBV5-1 to TRBJ2-1; 10 nucleotides line up with TRBD2. This CDR3 has 16 residues. V was clipped by 2 bases and J by 3 bases; unmatched bases: 5. Germline CDR1 is SGHRS and CDR2 is YFSETQ. The CDR3 DNA reads as TGCGCCAGCAGCTTTGAGGTAGCGGGAGGCTACAATGAGCAGTTCTTC. This sequence encodes CASSFEVAGGYNEQFF.

This chain uses TRBV2 with TRBJ2-5, with TRBD1 matching over 11 bases. In germline, CDR1 is SNHLY, CDR2 FYNNEI. The CDR3 runs to 14 residues. V gave up 7 bases and J gave up 4 bases; unmatched junction bases: 5. The CDR3 DNA reads TGTGCCAGCACTGGGGACAGGGGGAGAGAGACCCAGTACTTC. Amino acids: CASTGDRGRETQYF.

In its sample, this clone was seen once. The CDR3 DNA sequence: TGTGCCAGCAGCTCATTCCCGGGAAGGGGAAACACCATATATTTT. It encodes CASSSFPGRGNTIYF. This chain links TRBV11-3 with TRBJ1-3; D gene uncertain. Germline assignment: CDR1 SGHNT and CDR2 YENEEA. The CDR3 contains 15 residues. The V and J ends lost 4 bases and 4 bases respectively, with 14 bases between them.

The J gene is TRBJ2-1, the V gene TRBV29-1; D remains ambiguous. CDR1 is SQVTM and CDR2 is ANQGSEA in the germline V gene. The CDR3 has 14 amino acids. Trimming shortened V by 1 base and J by 2 bases, and 9 bases separated the two germline ends. The CDR3 bases are TGCAGCGTTGAAGGGCGAGAGACCTACAATGAGCAGTTCTTC. Amino acids: CSVEGRETYNEQFF.

This clone was found a few times. V gene TRBV21-1 combines with J gene TRBJ2-3. TRBV21-1 is tagged as a pseudogene. The CDR3 is 14 amino acids. CDR3 sequence: CASSKWVQTDTQYF. The CDR3 DNA follows: TGTGCCAGCAGCAAATGGGTGCAGACAGATACGCAGTATTTT.

The DNA of the CDR3 is TGTGCCATCAGTGAAGGTGGGAGGACTTCAGATACGCAGTATTTT. It yields the protein CAISEGGRTSDTQYF. V and J are TRBV10-3 and TRBJ2-3, with D possibly matching TRBD2 (6 bases). The length of the CDR3 is 15 residues. Trimming took off 3 bases at V and 4 bases at J, with 14 bases between the two ends. Germline-derived CDR1 and CDR2 are ENHRY and SYGVKD.

A word on this clone: Mismatch with germline at one junction end may stem from a read error. The chain combines TRBV5-4 with TRBJ2-7, with 9 bases lining up with TRBD1. The CDR3 is 12 amino acids. The germline gives CDR1 SGHNT, CDR2 YYREEE (reference sequence). The CDR3 bases are TGTGCCAGCAGATTGGACAGGGGCGAGCAGTACTTC. Its protein product is CASRLDRGEQYF.

J is TRBJ2-7 and V is TRBV9, with D possibly TRBD1 on 8 matching bases. CDR1 SGDLS and CDR2 YYNGEE come from the germline V gene. The V end was cut by 4 bases, the J end by 3 bases, with 17 bases between. This CDR3 has 15 residues. The CDR3 coding sequence is TGTGCCAGCAGCAACCGGACAGGGAGGGTCTACGAGCAGTACTTC. Amino acid sequence: CASSNRTGRVYEQYF. Looking up the rest from reference TRBV9 and TRBJ2-7 gives the full variable domain: DSGVTQTPKHLITATGQRVTLRCSPRSGDLSVYWYQQSLDQGLQFLIQYYNGEERAKGNILERFSAQQFPDLHSELNLSSLELGDSALYFCASSNRTGRVYEQYFGPGTRLTVT.

This clone occurred once. The rearrangement uses TRBV5-4 and TRBJ2-1; a weak D match, TRBD2 (5 bases). Germline CDR1 and CDR2: SGHNT and YYREEE (reference sequence). Trimming removed 4 bases from V and 5 bases from J, with 10 bases in between. CDR3 length: 13 amino acids. The DNA for the CDR3 is TGTGCCAGCAGCAAGGACTGGAACAATGAGCAGTTCTTC. It encodes CASSKDWNNEQFF.

The chain carries TRBV27 and TRBJ2-3; 13 bases fit TRBD2. The junction had 12 bases not matched to a gene; V was cut back by 5 bases and J by 4 bases. The CDR3 is 18 amino acids. Germline CDR1 is MNHEY and CDR2 is SMNVEV (reference sequence). The CDR3 sequence: CASSPWTSGSGSPDTQYF. As DNA, the CDR3 is TGTGCCAGCAGTCCCTGGACTAGCGGGAGTGGGAGCCCAGATACGCAGTATTTT.

V is TRBV23-1 and J is TRBJ1-5; possibly TRBD1 for D (5 bases). Being an ORF, TRBV23-1 has a function that is uncertain. The CDR3 is made up of 18 amino acids. V dropped 6 bases and J dropped 4 bases, with 25 bases sitting between them. In DNA form, the CDR3 reads TGCGCCAGCAGCCCCCCGGAGGGGACCTGGAAGAGGAATCAGCCCCAGCATTTT. Translated: CASSPPEGTWKRNQPQHF.

The chain recombines TRBV30 with TRBJ1-3; TRBD1 agrees at 7 bases. V lost 1 base and J lost 3; bases outside the gene matches: 3. This CDR3 has 14 residues. CDR1 is GTSNPN, CDR2 SVGIG, per germline (reference sequence). The CDR3 region is CAWSATGLGNTIYF. The CDR3 nucleotides read TGTGCCTGGAGTGCGACAGGGCTTGGAAACACCATATATTTT.

This rearrangement joins TRBV5-6 to TRBJ2-3; perhaps TRBD2 as D (6 bases). V was trimmed by 2 bases and J by 4 bases, leaving 14 bases between them. From germline, CDR1 is SGHDT and CDR2 YYEEEE. The CDR3 sequence is 15 residues long. This CDR3 is CASSFQTGEADTQYF. CDR3 nucleotide sequence: TGTGCCAGCAGCTTTCAAACGGGAGAGGCAGATACGCAGTATTTT.

The chain combines TRBV30 with TRBJ2-1, with D tentatively TRBD2 (5 bases). Germline loops: CDR1 GTSNPN, CDR2 SVGIG (reference sequence). Trimming stripped 5 bases from V and 5 bases from J, with 10 bases between. The CDR3 has 12 residues. The CDR3 coding sequence is TGTGCCTGGGGACTCCGCCACAATGAGCAGTTCTTC. It is translated as CAWGLRHNEQFF.

The chain combines TRBV28 with TRBJ1-1, with TRBD1 as a possible D gene (6 bases). Per the germline V gene, CDR1 is MDHEN and CDR2 is SYDVKM. CDR3 length: 13 residues. Trimming took off 10 bases at V and 4 bases at J, with 16 bases between the two ends. CDR3 DNA: TGTGCCACGGAGATTAGGGGGAGCACTGAAGCTTTCTTT. Amino acids: CATEIRGSTEAFF. The whole variable domain, remainder taken from reference TRBV28 and TRBJ1-1, is DVKVTQSSRYLVKRTGEKVFLECVQDMDHENMFWYRQDPGLGLRLIYFSYDVKMKEKGDIPEGYSVSREKKERFSLILESASTNQTSMYLCATEIRGSTEAFFGQGTRLTVV.

The chain uses TRBV9 and TRBJ2-1; tentative D call: TRBD2 (6 bases). From germline, CDR1 is SGDLS and CDR2 YYNGEE. CDR3 length: 14 residues. Trimming took off 2 bases at V and 5 bases at J, with 11 bases between the two ends. CDR3 protein: CASSVRELHNEQFF. The DNA of the CDR3 is TGTGCCAGCAGCGTGCGGGAACTCCACAATGAGCAGTTCTTC.

The chain uses TRBV7-9 and TRBJ1-4, with D perhaps matching TRBD1 (5 bases). The CDR3 sequence is 14 residues long. Germline V gives CDR1 SEHNR, CDR2 FQNEAQ (reference sequence). Trimming removed 5 bases from V and 4 bases from J, with 11 bases in between. CDR3 region: CASSPGLNNEKLFF. CDR3 DNA sequence: TGTGCCAGCAGCCCGGGGCTAAATAATGAAAAACTGTTTTTT.

The sample holds one count of this clone. V and J are TRBV14 and TRBJ2-7; 8 bases are shared with TRBD1. This CDR3 is built from 16 residues. With 2 bases clipped from V and 3 bases from J, the junction kept 9 bases outside the gene matches. CDR1 and CDR2 from the germline V gene are SGHDN and FVKESK. CDR3 residues: CASSQLRGQGGYEQYF. For the CDR3, the DNA is TGTGCCAGCAGCCAACTCCGCGGACAGGGTGGCTACGAGCAGTACTTC.

The chain combines TRBV18 with TRBJ2-2, with a tentative D call TRBD1 (6 bases). The V end was cut by 3 bases, the J end by 1 base, with 9 bases between. The CDR3 has 15 amino acids. In germline, CDR1 is KGHSH, CDR2 LQKENI. For the CDR3, the DNA is TGTGCCAGCTCACCGCGGACAGTGAACACCGGGGAGCTGTTTTTT. Amino acids: CASSPRTVNTGELFF.

The chain couples TRBV5-1 to TRBJ2-2; 10 bases align to TRBD2. The CDR3 consists of 17 residues. The germline CDR1 and CDR2 sequences are SGHRS and YFSETQ. V lost 0 bases to trimming and J lost 6 bases; unmatched junction nucleotides: 8. The CDR3 DNA follows: TGCGCCAGCAGCTTGGGTCTAGCGGGAGTCGAGGCCGGGGAGCTGTTTTTT. Its translation: CASSLGLAGVEAGELFF. Based on the CDR3 plus reference TRBV5-1 and TRBJ2-2, the full variable domain is KAGVTQTPRYLIKTRGQQVTLSCSPISGHRSVSWYQQTPGQGLQFLFEYFSETQRNKGNFPGRFSGRQFSNSRSEMNVSTLELGDSALYLCASSLGLAGVEAGELFFGEGSRLTVL.

V and J are TRBV7-2 and TRBJ2-5; 10 bases match TRBD2. Germline V CDR1 and CDR2: SGHTA, FQGNSA. The CDR3 is 18 residues long. With V trimmed by 2 bases and J by 5 bases, 14 bases remained unmatched. Written as DNA, the CDR3 is TGTGCCAGCAGCTTAATTAGGGGGCTAGCGGGAGTGGCGGAGACCCAGTACTTC. Residues: CASSLIRGLAGVAETQYF.